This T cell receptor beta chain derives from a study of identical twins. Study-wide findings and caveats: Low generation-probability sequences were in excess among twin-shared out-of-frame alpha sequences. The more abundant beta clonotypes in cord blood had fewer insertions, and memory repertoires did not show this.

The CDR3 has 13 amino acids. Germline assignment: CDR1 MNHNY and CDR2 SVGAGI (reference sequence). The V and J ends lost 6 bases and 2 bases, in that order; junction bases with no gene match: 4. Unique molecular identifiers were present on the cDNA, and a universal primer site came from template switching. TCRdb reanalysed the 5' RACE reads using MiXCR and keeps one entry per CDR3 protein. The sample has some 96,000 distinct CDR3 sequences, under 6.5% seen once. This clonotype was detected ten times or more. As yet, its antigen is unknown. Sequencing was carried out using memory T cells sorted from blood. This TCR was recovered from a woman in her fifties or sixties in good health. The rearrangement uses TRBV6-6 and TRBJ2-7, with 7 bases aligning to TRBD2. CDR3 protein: CASSRSGAYEQYV. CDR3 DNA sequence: TGTGCCAGCAGCCGAAGCGGGGCCTACGAGCAGTACGTC.